These 20 T cell receptor beta chains were all obtained from the same sample, sequenced in a study of identical twins. TCRdb re-called the 5' RACE reads with MiXCR, one entry per CDR3 protein. The profile covers 600,000 to 700,000 distinct CDR3 sequences, with 21% appearing a single time and 4% to 5.5% taken by the ten largest. This sample also belongs to another study, concerning T cells expressing NK-cell markers.

The sample comprised PBMCs. These receptors all stem from a woman aged 18-30 years in good health.

The chain has TRBV5-1 and TRBJ2-2; 8 bases are shared with TRBD1. CDR1 is SGHRS, CDR2 YFSETQ, per germline. V lost 4 bases to trimming and J lost 7 bases; unmatched junction nucleotides: 15. The CDR3 runs to 17 residues. The CDR3, as DNA: TGCGCCAGCAGCCCAAGGACCCGCGGACAGGGAGGCGGGGAGCTGTTTTTT. Residues: CASSPRTRGQGGGELFF. Full variable domain (remainder filled in from reference TRBV5-1 and TRBJ2-2): KAGVTQTPRYLIKTRGQQVTLSCSPISGHRSVSWYQQTPGQGLQFLFEYFSETQRNKGNFPGRFSGRQFSNSRSEMNVSTLELGDSALYLCASSPRTRGQGGGELFFGEGSRLTVL.

The CDR3 nucleotides read TGTGCCAGCAGCGAGACTGGACAGGGCAGGGCCGGGGAGCTGTTTTTT. Translated, it gives CASSETGQGRAGELFF. V is TRBV9 and J is TRBJ2-2; 8 bases are a match to TRBD1. Germline CDR1 reads SGDLS; CDR2 reads YYNGEE. The CDR3 loop spans 16 amino acids. V shed 3 bases, J shed 6 bases, and the junction held 10 bases outside the gene matches.

This clonotype was counted a few times. The rearrangement links TRBV4-1 to TRBJ1-3; tentative D call: TRBD1 (6 bases). Germline lookup yields CDR1 MGHRA and CDR2 YSYEKL. V dropped 1 base and J dropped 4 bases, with 11 bases sitting between them. This CDR3 is 15 amino acids long. The CDR3 reads CASSQGSQGGNTIYF. As DNA, the CDR3 is TGCGCCAGCAGCCAAGGAAGTCAGGGGGGAAACACCATATATTTT.

The CDR3 region is CASTITTETGELFF. CDR3 sequence (DNA): TGTGCCAGCACCATCACGACTGAGACCGGGGAGCTGTTTTTT. This chain joins TRBV6-1 and TRBJ2-2; D not resolved. Germline CDR1 reads MNHNS; CDR2 reads SASEGT. This CDR3 spans 14 amino acids. V was cut by 7 bases and J by 5 bases, with 14 bases left in between.

This clonotype was observed a handful of times. This chain links TRBV13 with TRBJ2-2; 9 bases are a match to TRBD2. V was clipped by 4 bases and J by 3 bases; unmatched bases: 9. In germline, CDR1 is PRHDT, CDR2 FYEKMQ (reference sequence). This CDR3 comprises 17 residues. This chain's CDR3 is CASSSLGLAGYTGELFF. In DNA form, the CDR3 reads TGTGCCAGCAGCTCCCTGGGGCTAGCGGGGTACACCGGGGAGCTGTTTTTT.

The chain couples TRBV12-3 or TRBV12-4 to TRBJ2-7; the match to TRBD2 covers 7 bases. The CDR3 loop spans 15 amino acids. Germline trimming cut 6 bases from V and 3 bases from J; bases unmatched to any gene: 11. The CDR3: CASSSGQRGDYEQYF. The CDR3 bases are TGTGCCAGCAGCTCTGGCCAGCGGGGAGACTACGAGCAGTACTTC.

This clonotype was detected only a few times. This sequence joins TRBV6-1 and TRBJ1-3; TRBD1 matches at 7 bases. The CDR3 is made up of 15 amino acids. Germline lookup yields CDR1 MNHNS and CDR2 SASEGT. Losses at the gene ends were 6 bases for V and 3 bases for J; bases not matched to a gene: 8. Here the CDR3 reads CASSQQTGLGNTIYF. In DNA, the CDR3 is TGTGCCAGCAGCCAACAGACAGGGCTTGGAAACACCATATATTTT.

This clonotype was picked up a small number of times. The genes are TRBV29-1 and TRBJ1-1; a possible D gene is TRBD1 (6 bases). Per germline, CDR1 SQVTM and CDR2 ANQGSEA. Trimming took 4 bases from V and 11 from J, leaving 17 bases between them. This CDR3 spans 12 amino acids. The CDR3 nucleotides read TGCAGCGTTGCAGGACAGCAGGGTTGGGCTTTCTTT. It encodes CSVAGQQGWAFF.

CDR3 region: CSVVQGALNYGYTF. The DNA of the CDR3 is TGCAGCGTGGTGCAAGGGGCCCTTAACTATGGCTACACCTTC. The J gene is TRBJ1-2, the V gene TRBV29-1; TRBD1 might be the D (5 bases). The length of the CDR3 is 14 residues. V was pared by 6 bases and J by 1 base, with 15 bases between. In germline, CDR1 is SQVTM, CDR2 ANQGSEA.

The chain recombines TRBV5-1 with TRBJ1-2, with 8 bases that match TRBD1. CDR1 SGHRS and CDR2 YFSETQ come from the germline V gene. This CDR3 comprises 13 residues. V lost 9 bases, J lost 6 bases, and 10 bases stayed unmatched. This chain's CDR3 is CATSPGGEDGYTF. As DNA, the CDR3 is TGCGCCACTTCACCAGGGGGCGAGGATGGCTACACCTTC.

This clonotype was seen at least ten times. The J gene is TRBJ1-6, the V gene TRBV14; D perhaps matches TRBD1 (5 bases). The CDR3 has 14 residues. The V gene's germline CDR1 is SGHDN and CDR2 FVKESK. The V gene lost 1 base and the J gene lost 6 bases, with 7 bases spanning the gap. CDR3 DNA: TGTGCCAGCAGCCAAGCAGGGTTTAATTCACCCCTCCACTTT. The encoded protein is CASSQAGFNSPLHF.

The genes are TRBV6-5 and TRBJ2-5, with TRBD1 as a possible D gene (6 bases). The CDR3 is 14 amino acids. Trimming took off 4 bases at V and 6 bases at J, with 15 bases between the two ends. Germline loops: CDR1 MNHEY, CDR2 SVGAGI. The CDR3 coding sequence is TGTGCCAGCAGTTCGCCGCAGGGGCGGCAGACCCAGTACTTC. Residues: CASSSPQGRQTQYF.

J is TRBJ2-7 and V is TRBV6-1, with D perhaps TRBD1 (6 bases). Trimming removed 4 bases from V and 2 bases from J, with 9 bases in between. Germline V CDR1 and CDR2: MNHNS, SASEGT. The CDR3 is 13 residues long. The CDR3 DNA reads as TGTGCCAGCAGTGCCCAGGGGCCCTACGAGCAGTACTTC. Amino acid sequence: CASSAQGPYEQYF.

Many counts were recorded for this clonotype. CDR3 protein: CSASRWGEQYF. CDR3 bases: TGCAGTGCTAGCCGGTGGGGCGAGCAGTACTTC. The chain combines TRBV20-1 with TRBJ2-7; no clear D gene. The CDR3 loop spans 11 amino acids. V gave up 3 bases and J gave up 6 bases, with 9 bases separating them. CDR1 and CDR2 (germline): DFQATT, SNEGSKA (reference sequence).

This clonotype came up a few times. The chain uses TRBV12-3 or TRBV12-4 and TRBJ1-6; D unclear. CDR3 length equals 15 residues. Trimming cost V 6 bases and J 0 bases, with 9 bases left between them. The CDR3 loop reads CASRGSGSYNSPLHF. The CDR3 DNA sequence: TGTGCCAGCAGGGGGTCGGGCTCCTATAATTCACCCCTCCACTTT.

This clonotype was seen a few times. The rearrangement joins TRBV10-3 to TRBJ2-2; 12 bases map to TRBD2. V trimming: 0 bases; J trimming: 2 bases; junction bases outside the gene matches: 4. The CDR3 sequence is 18 residues long. Germline CDR1 and CDR2: ENHRY and SYGVKD. CDR3 protein: CAISESRTSGVNTGELFF. As DNA, the CDR3 is TGTGCCATCAGTGAGTCGCGGACTAGCGGGGTCAACACCGGGGAGCTGTTTTTT.

The chain combines TRBV3-1 with TRBJ2-2; 10 bases line up with TRBD2. The CDR3 extends over 15 amino acids. Germline CDR1 reads LGHDT; CDR2 reads YNNKEL (reference sequence). J lost 6 bases, V lost 3 bases, and 4 bases had no gene match. The chain's CDR3 is CASSQRLAGAGELFF. The DNA of the CDR3 is TGTGCCAGCAGCCAGCGTCTAGCGGGGGCCGGGGAGCTGTTTTTT.

The gene calls are TRBV2 and TRBJ1-1, with TRBD1 matching over 7 bases. CDR1 is SNHLY and CDR2 is FYNNEI in the germline V gene. V shed 6 bases and J 0 bases; nucleotides not matched to a gene: 7. The CDR3 has 15 amino acids. The CDR3 sequence: CASRDDRVMNTEAFF. The CDR3 region has the DNA TGTGCCAGCAGGGACGACAGGGTGATGAACACTGAAGCTTTCTTT.

There are a few counts of this clonotype. The V call is TRBV7-9, the J call TRBJ1-1; D remains unclear. Germline V CDR1 and CDR2: SEHNR, FQNEAQ (reference sequence). The CDR3 runs to 13 residues. The V gene lost 3 bases and the J gene lost 8 bases, with 13 bases spanning the gap. CDR3 in amino acids: CASSFSGFREAFF. CDR3 DNA: TGTGCCAGCAGCTTTTCCGGGTTTCGGGAAGCTTTCTTT.

The chain is built from TRBV5-5 and TRBJ2-7; 13 bases fit TRBD2. The CDR3 contains 16 residues. V shed 2 bases and J 5 bases; nucleotides not matched to a gene: 7. Germline V gene lookup returns CDR1 SGHKS and CDR2 YYEKEE (reference sequence). Here the CDR3 reads CASSFGLAGDINEQYF. CDR3 bases: TGTGCCAGCAGCTTCGGACTAGCGGGAGATATTAACGAGCAGTACTTC.